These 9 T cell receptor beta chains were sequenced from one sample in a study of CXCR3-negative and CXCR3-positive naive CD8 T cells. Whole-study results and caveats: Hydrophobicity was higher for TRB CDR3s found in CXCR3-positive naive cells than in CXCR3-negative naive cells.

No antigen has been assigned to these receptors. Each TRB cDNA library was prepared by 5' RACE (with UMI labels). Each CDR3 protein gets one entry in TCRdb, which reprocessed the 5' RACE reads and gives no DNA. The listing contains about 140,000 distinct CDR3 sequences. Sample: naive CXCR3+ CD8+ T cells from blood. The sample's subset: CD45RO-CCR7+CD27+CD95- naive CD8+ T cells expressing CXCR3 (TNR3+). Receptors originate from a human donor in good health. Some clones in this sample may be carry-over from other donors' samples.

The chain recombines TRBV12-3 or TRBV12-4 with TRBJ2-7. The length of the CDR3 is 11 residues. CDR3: CASGLNYEQYF.

The CDR3 sequence: CASSQDLGGETQYF. This rearrangement joins TRBV14 to TRBJ2-5. This CDR3 is built from 14 residues. Germline V gene lookup returns CDR1 SGHDN and CDR2 FVKESK.

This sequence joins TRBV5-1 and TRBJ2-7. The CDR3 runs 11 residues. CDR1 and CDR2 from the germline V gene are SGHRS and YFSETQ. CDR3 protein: CTSRENYEQYF.

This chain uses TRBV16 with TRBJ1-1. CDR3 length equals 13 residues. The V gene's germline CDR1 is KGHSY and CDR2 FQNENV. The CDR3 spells CASSQYIRNEAFF.

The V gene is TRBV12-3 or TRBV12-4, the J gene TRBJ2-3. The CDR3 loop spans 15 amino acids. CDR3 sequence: CASSFVAASTDTQYF.

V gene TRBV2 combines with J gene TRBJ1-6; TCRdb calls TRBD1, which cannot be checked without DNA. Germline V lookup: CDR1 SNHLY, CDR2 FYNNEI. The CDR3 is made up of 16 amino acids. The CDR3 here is CASYPGFGETRSPLHF. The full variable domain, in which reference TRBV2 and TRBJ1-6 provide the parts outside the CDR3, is EPEVTQTPSHQVTQMGQEVILRCVPISNHLYFYWYRQILGQKVEFLVSFYNNEISEKSEIFDDQFSVERPDGSNFTLKIRSTKLEDSAMYFCASYPGFGETRSPLHFGNGTRLTVT.

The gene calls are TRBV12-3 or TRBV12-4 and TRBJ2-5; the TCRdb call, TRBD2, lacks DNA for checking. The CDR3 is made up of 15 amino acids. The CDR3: CASSFPASGQETQYF.

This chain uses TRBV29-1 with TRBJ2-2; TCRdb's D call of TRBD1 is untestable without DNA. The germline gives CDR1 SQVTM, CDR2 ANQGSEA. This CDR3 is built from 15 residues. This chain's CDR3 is CSVEGKQGVSGELFF.

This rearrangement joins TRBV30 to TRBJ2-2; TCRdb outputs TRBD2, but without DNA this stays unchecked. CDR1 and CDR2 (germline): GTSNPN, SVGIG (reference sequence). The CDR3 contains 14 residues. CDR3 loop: CVGLAGANTGELFF.